A selection of T cell receptor beta chains follows, all from one sample in a study of blood T cell repertoires in COVID-19. This table comes from immunoSEQ multiplex PCR, and its TCRdb copy is limited to in-frame clones, with some not included. The sample lists about 200,000 clones; 86% were seen once. The sequencing input was peripheral blood. The source is a woman in her fifties or sixties with acute or convalescent COVID-19. Each CDR3 is given with its conserved first and last residue. The D gene is left open where the match is weak. Clone size is shown for a subset of rows, as once, few, many or a class of expanded clone.

size: -; J: TRBJ2-7; D: TRBD1; V: TRBV24-1; CDR3: CATSDAPLGQGYEQYF; DNA: TGTGCCACCAGTGATGCCCCTCTGGGACAGGGTTACGAGCAGTACTTC
size: once; J: TRBJ2-1; D: TRBD2; V: TRBV4-1; CDR3: CASSQAGTSGRPWRQNEQFF; DNA: TGCGCCAGCAGCCAAGCCGGGACTAGCGGGAGGCCATGGAGGCAGAATGAGCAGTTCTTC
size: -; J: TRBJ2-1; D: -; V: TRBV18; CDR3: CASSPSRSFYNEQFF; DNA: TGTGCCAGCTCACCATCTAGGTCTTTCTACAATGAGCAGTTCTTC
size: -; J: TRBJ1-3; D: TRBD1; V: TRBV5-1; CDR3: CASSSDRGHGNTIYF; DNA: TGCGCCAGCAGCTCCGACAGGGGCCATGGAAACACCATATATTTT
size: -; J: TRBJ2-3; D: TRBD1; V: TRBV5-1; CDR3: CASSGQGTDTQYF; DNA: TGCGCCAGCAGTGGACAGGGGACAGATACGCAGTATTTT
size: -; J: TRBJ2-1; D: TRBD1; V: TRBV24-1; CDR3: CATSDTGTGGYNEQFF; DNA: TGTGCCACCAGTGACACCGGGACAGGGGGTTACAATGAGCAGTTCTTC
size: -; J: TRBJ2-5; D: -; V: TRBV5-6; CDR3: CASSLEYSKETQYF; DNA: TGTGCCAGCAGCTTAGAGTACAGTAAAGAGACCCAGTACTTC
size: -; J: TRBJ1-1; D: -; V: TRBV29-1; CDR3: CSVENPGEAFF; DNA: TGCAGCGTTGAAAATCCCGGTGAAGCTTTCTTT
size: once; J: TRBJ2-7; D: TRBD2; V: TRBV7-2; CDR3: CASSLSGKVKQYF; DNA: TGTGCCAGCAGCTTGAGCGGGAAAGTCAAGCAGTACTTC
size: -; J: TRBJ2-1; D: TRBD1; V: TRBV19; CDR3: CASSPGQGAANEQFF; DNA: TGTGCCAGTAGTCCGGGACAGGGGGCAGCTAATGAGCAGTTCTTC
size: -; J: TRBJ1-3; D: -; V: TRBV7-9; CDR3: CASSAEVVGNTIYF; DNA: TGTGCCAGCAGCGCAGAGGTTGTTGGAAACACCATATATTTT
size: -; J: TRBJ1-4; D: TRBD1; V: TRBV2; CDR3: CANTDRVTNEKLFF; DNA: TGTGCCAATACAGACAGGGTAACTAATGAAAAACTGTTTTTT
size: -; J: TRBJ2-6; D: -; V: TRBV9; CDR3: CASSVVAGANVLTF; DNA: TGTGCCAGCAGCGTAGTCGCTGGGGCCAACGTCCTGACTTTC
size: -; J: TRBJ2-7; D: -; V: TRBV4-1; CDR3: CASSQAADMLPYEQYF; DNA: TGCGCCAGCAGCCAAGCCGCGGACATGCTGCCCTACGAGCAGTACTTC
size: -; J: TRBJ2-3; D: -; V: TRBV5-1; CDR3: CASSLDAQDTQYF; DNA: TGCGCCAGCAGCTTGGACGCGCAAGATACGCAGTATTTT
size: -; J: TRBJ2-3; D: -; V: TRBV7-5; CDR3: CVRSFPRGARTNSTDTQYF; DNA: TGTGTCAGAAGCTTTCCGCGGGGAGCACGTACTAATAGCACAGATACGCAGTATTTT
size: -; J: TRBJ2-5; D: -; V: TRBV7-8; CDR3: CASSRGQGETQYF; DNA: TGTGCCAGCAGCCGGGGACAAGGAGAGACCCAGTACTTC
size: -; J: TRBJ1-5; D: -; V: TRBV6-5; CDR3: CASNPDRDRGPQHF; DNA: TGTGCCAGCAACCCTGACCGAGACCGAGGGCCCCAGCATTTT
size: -; J: TRBJ1-2; D: -; V: TRBV6-2/TRBV6-3; CDR3: CASSRGPTGGYTF; DNA: TGTGCCAGCAGCCGGGGGCCTACGGGTGGCTACACCTTC
size: -; J: TRBJ2-2; D: TRBD2; V: TRBV19; CDR3: CASTARRGGNTGELFF; DNA: TGTGCCAGTACCGCGCGGCGGGGGGGCAACACCGGGGAGCTGTTTTTT
size: -; J: TRBJ2-3; D: TRBD1; V: TRBV18; CDR3: CASSPPGQGANTQYF; DNA: TGTGCCAGCTCACCTCCGGGACAGGGTGCGAATACGCAGTATTTT
size: -; J: TRBJ1-1; D: -; V: TRBV7-9; CDR3: CASSHFEGEAFF; DNA: TGTGCCAGCAGCCACTTCGAGGGTGAAGCTTTCTTT
size: once; J: TRBJ2-7; D: -; V: TRBV19; CDR3: CASTNGGIGQYF; DNA: TGTGCCAGTACCAATGGGGGGATTGGGCAGTACTTC
size: -; J: TRBJ2-2; D: TRBD1; V: TRBV7-9; CDR3: CASSLRGGSGELFF; DNA: TGTGCCAGCAGCTTACGAGGGGGCTCCGGGGAGCTGTTTTTT
size: few; J: TRBJ1-6; D: TRBD1; V: TRBV14; CDR3: CASSQDWTGSAYNSPLHF; DNA: TGTGCCAGCAGCCAAGACTGGACAGGGTCCGCCTATAATTCACCCCTCCACTTT
size: -; J: TRBJ1-3; D: -; V: TRBV7-8; CDR3: CASSLRSGNTIYF; DNA: TGTGCCAGCAGCTTACGCTCTGGAAACACCATATATTTT
size: -; J: TRBJ2-3; D: -; V: TRBV5-4; CDR3: CASNRVGGALTDTQYF; DNA: TGTGCCAGCAACCGAGTAGGGGGGGCCTTAACAGATACGCAGTATTTT
size: -; J: TRBJ2-7; D: -; V: TRBV7-3; CDR3: CASSLMPGLLYEQYF; DNA: TGTGCCAGCAGCTTAATGCCAGGTTTACTGTACGAGCAGTACTTC
size: -; J: TRBJ1-1; D: TRBD1; V: TRBV4-1; CDR3: CASSLPGTGTEAFF; DNA: TGCGCCAGCAGCCTCCCCGGGACAGGAACTGAAGCTTTCTTT
size: -; J: TRBJ2-7; D: TRBD2; V: TRBV5-1; CDR3: CASSLGLAGGEQYF; DNA: TGCGCCAGCAGCCTGGGACTAGCGGGAGGTGAGCAGTACTTC
size: few; J: TRBJ1-6; D: -; V: TRBV11-1; CDR3: CASSLSSRSYNSPLHF; DNA: TGTGCCAGCAGCTTATCGAGTCGCTCCTATAATTCACCCCTCCACTTT
size: -; J: TRBJ2-5; D: TRBD1; V: TRBV18; CDR3: CASSPQAGGALETQYF; DNA: TGTGCCAGCTCACCACAGGCAGGGGGCGCGTTGGAGACCCAGTACTTC
size: -; J: TRBJ1-3; D: -; V: TRBV30; CDR3: CACVLSSGNTIYF; DNA: TGTGCCTGCGTTCTGAGCTCTGGAAACACCATATATTTT
size: -; J: TRBJ2-3; D: TRBD1; V: TRBV3-1/TRBV3-2; CDR3: CASSQMRTGTQYF; DNA: TGTGCCAGCAGCCAAATGAGGACAGGTACGCAGTATTTT
size: -; J: TRBJ2-1; D: TRBD1; V: TRBV5-5; CDR3: CASSLGTGSYNEQFF; DNA: TGTGCCAGCAGCTTAGGGACAGGCTCCTACAATGAGCAGTTCTTC